The entry below gives a single T cell receptor beta chain sequence along with its context. Its antigen is still unknown. The CDR3 runs to 15 residues. The germline V gene has CDR1 LGHNA and CDR2 YNFKEQ. The V end lost 0 bases, the J end lost 7 bases, and 15 bases lay between the germline ends. This specimen belongs to a study of T cell responses to AZD1222 COVID-19 vaccine. TCRdb's table, derived via immunoSEQ multiplex PCR, lists solely in-frame clones and lacks some. Counted here are over 120,000 clones, approximately 85% occurring once; the ten biggest clones make up over 7%. The study, taken as a whole, reports: Researchers report vaccine-associated CD4 TCRs spanning spike, with dominance at 160-218 and 743-854.

The sample here was peripheral blood, taken on day 0 of AZD1222 vaccination. The rearrangement joins TRBV4-2 to TRBJ1-2; no definite D call. The clonotype was recovered from an adult in good health. The CDR3 sequence: CASSQDLGGLGGYTF. CDR3 DNA sequence: TGTGCCAGCAGCCAAGACCTGGGCGGCTTGGGTGGCTACACCTTC.